One TCR beta chain is described in this entry. Per germline, CDR1 SEHNR and CDR2 FQNEAQ (reference sequence). V lost 1 base, J lost 6 bases, and 12 bases lay in between. This CDR3 region has 14 residues. The method was immunoSEQ multiplex PCR; TCRdb's version includes in-frame clones alone and lacks a portion of them. Among 76,000 or so clones listed, roughly 85% were seen once. Cryopreserved PBMCs yielded approximately 2 micrograms of genomic DNA for TCR beta libraries. This specimen comes from a study of cytotoxic CD8 clonotypes in ibrutinib-treated CLL. The origin of this receptor is a human donor with chronic lymphocytic leukemia. V is TRBV7-9 and J is TRBJ1-2; a weak D match, TRBD1 (6 bases). This specimen consisted of PBMCs, obtained after 24 months of ibrutinib treatment. DNA of the CDR3: TGTGCCAGCAGCTTAGTCGGGGGGCCGGATGGCTACACCTTC. Its translation: CASSLVGGPDGYTF.